The rows below give T cell receptor beta chains drawn from one sample of a study of spatial heterogeneity in lung cancer. TCRdb processed the 5' RACE reads anew with MiXCR; each CDR3 protein has one entry. This repertoire shows tens of thousands of distinct CDR3 sequences, roughly 8.9% found once; its top ten account for more than 1.5%. The source material was PBMCs, sampled at follow-up. The source of these receptors is a female donor with early-stage non-small cell lung cancer. Each CDR3 is given with its conserved first and last residue. A D gene is named only where the DNA matches it firmly. Size is omitted from some rows. Given values are once, few, many or a class for expanded clones.

TRBJ1-2 16 NA few TRBV7-9 CASSPPATGSGYGYTF TGTGCCAGCAGCCCCCCCGCTACAGGGTCGGGCTATGGCTACACCTTC
TRBJ2-3 16 NA NA TRBV11-2 CASSFSGILSTDTQYF TGTGCCAGCAGCTTCAGCGGTATATTATCAACAGATACGCAGTATTTT
TRBJ1-2 12 NA once TRBV20-1 CSASRSDYGYTF TGCAGTGCTAGCCGCTCGGACTATGGCTACACCTTC
TRBJ2-2 16 TRBD2 many TRBV5-1 CASSTAGLADPGELFF TGCGCCAGCAGCACCGCCGGACTAGCGGACCCCGGGGAGCTGTTTTTT
TRBJ1-6 15 NA NA TRBV5-1 CASSFSARGDSPLHF TGCGCCAGCAGCTTTTCAGCCCGGGGGGATTCACCCCTCCACTTT
TRBJ1-1 12 NA many TRBV20-1 CSAGPGRTEAFF TGCAGTGCTGGTCCGGGTCGAACTGAAGCTTTCTTT
TRBJ2-1 17 TRBD1 many TRBV7-3 CASSLTTGQGPYNEQFF TGTGCCAGCAGCCTAACAACGGGACAGGGTCCCTACAATGAGCAGTTCTTC
TRBJ2-1 18 NA many TRBV5-1 CASSLTGGFPAPQNEQFF TGCGCCAGCAGCTTGACTGGCGGGTTTCCGGCCCCACAGAATGAGCAGTTCTTC
TRBJ2-5 15 NA many TRBV6-6 CASSYVAFLGETQYF TGTGCCAGCAGTTACGTCGCCTTTTTGGGGGAGACCCAGTACTTC
TRBJ2-6 17 NA few TRBV2 CASRRKVFLSGANVLTF TGTGCCAGCCGACGGAAAGTATTTCTATCTGGGGCCAACGTCCTGACTTTC
TRBJ2-7 16 TRBD1 few TRBV10-3 CAISPSQGIGTYEQYF TGTGCCATCAGCCCATCACAGGGGATAGGAACCTACGAGCAGTACTTC
TRBJ2-1 15 NA many TRBV7-2 CASRIPGGRSREQFF TGTGCCAGCAGAATCCCCGGAGGGCGGAGTCGGGAGCAGTTCTTC
TRBJ2-3 19 NA few TRBV15 CATSRDWTVGIDRGDTQYF TGTGCCACCAGCAGAGACTGGACCGTCGGGATTGACCGCGGAGATACGCAGTATTTT
TRBJ1-1 10 NA many TRBV29-1 CSAGWVEAFF TGCAGCGCTGGTTGGGTTGAAGCTTTCTTT
TRBJ2-2 15 TRBD2 NA TRBV7-3 CASGFLAGGGGELFF TGTGCCAGCGGCTTTCTAGCGGGAGGTGGCGGGGAGCTGTTTTTT
TRBJ2-7 13 NA NA TRBV5-4 CTSSISATREQYF TGTACCAGCAGCATTTCAGCGACTCGGGAGCAGTACTTC
TRBJ2-1 13 NA many TRBV11-2 CASSLVQGREQFF TGTGCCAGCAGCTTAGTACAGGGTCGTGAGCAGTTCTTC
TRBJ2-7 13 NA many TRBV13 CASSHGRGYEQYF TGTGCCAGCAGCCATGGACGGGGCTACGAGCAGTACTTC
TRBJ2-1 16 NA many TRBV28 CASSSPPSVIGNEQFF TGTGCCAGCAGTTCACCCCCTAGCGTAATTGGCAATGAGCAGTTCTTC
TRBJ1-3 15 NA many TRBV12-3/TRBV12-4 CASSLFGTSGNTIYF TGTGCCAGCAGTTTATTCGGGACCTCTGGAAACACCATATATTTT
TRBJ1-1 14 TRBD1 many TRBV5-1 CATSIGTGNTEAFF TGCGCTACCTCGATCGGGACAGGGAACACTGAAGCTTTCTTT
TRBJ1-2 11 NA few TRBV25-1 CASGSRYGYTF TGTGCCAGCGGTAGTCGGTATGGCTACACCTTC
TRBJ2-7 13 TRBD1 many TRBV29-1 CSAEGRGSYEQYF TGCAGCGCTGAGGGCAGGGGGTCCTACGAGCAGTACTTC
TRBJ2-5 15 TRBD2 many TRBV11-1 CASCVVAGVSETQYF TGTGCCAGCTGTGTAGTAGCGGGAGTGTCCGAGACCCAGTACTTC
TRBJ2-7 18 NA many TRBV5-1 CASSSILPIQGKDDEQYF TGCGCCAGCAGCTCGATCCTCCCAATACAGGGCAAGGACGACGAGCAGTACTTC
TRBJ1-4 16 NA many TRBV6-6 CASIPDRSGSTEKLFF TGTGCCAGCATTCCCGACAGGTCTGGCTCTACTGAAAAACTGTTTTTT
TRBJ1-5 15 TRBD1 many TRBV20-1 CSARVRDRGNQPQHF TGCAGTGCTAGAGTCCGCGACAGGGGCAATCAGCCCCAGCATTTT
TRBJ2-1 16 NA many TRBV11-2 CASSLLPGGSYNEQFF TGTGCCAGCAGCTTATTGCCGGGCGGCTCCTACAATGAGCAGTTCTTC
TRBJ1-3 16 NA many TRBV7-9 CASSHPRLGPGNTIYF TGTGCCAGCAGCCACCCCCGTTTAGGACCTGGAAACACCATATATTTT
TRBJ1-5 15 NA NA TRBV19 CASRDRAVGNQPQHF TGTGCCAGTAGAGATCGGGCAGTTGGCAATCAGCCCCAGCATTTT
TRBJ1-1 16 NA many TRBV18 CASSHNLGQPNTEAFF TGTGCCAGCTCACATAACCTAGGTCAGCCGAACACTGAAGCTTTCTTT
TRBJ2-7 14 NA many TRBV6-5 CASSYSRNRNEQYF TGTGCCAGCAGTTACTCGAGGAACAGAAACGAGCAGTACTTC
TRBJ1-1 15 NA NA TRBV15 CATSREGFWEKEAFF TGTGCCACCAGCAGAGAGGGCTTTTGGGAGAAAGAAGCTTTCTTT
TRBJ1-4 13 NA NA TRBV20-1 CSARTFTNEKLFF TGCAGTGCACGGACATTTACTAATGAAAAACTGTTTTTT